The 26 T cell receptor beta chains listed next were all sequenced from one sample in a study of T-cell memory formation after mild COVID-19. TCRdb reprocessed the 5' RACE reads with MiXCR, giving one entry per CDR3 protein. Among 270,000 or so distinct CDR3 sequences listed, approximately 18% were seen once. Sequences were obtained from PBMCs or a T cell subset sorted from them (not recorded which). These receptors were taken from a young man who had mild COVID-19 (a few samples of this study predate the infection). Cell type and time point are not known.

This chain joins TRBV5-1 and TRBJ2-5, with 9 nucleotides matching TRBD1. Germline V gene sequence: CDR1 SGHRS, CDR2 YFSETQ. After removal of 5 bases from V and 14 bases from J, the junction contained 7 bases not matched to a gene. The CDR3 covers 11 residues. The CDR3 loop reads CASRSQGALYF. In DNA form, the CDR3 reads TGCGCCAGCAGGTCACAGGGGGCTCTTTACTTC.

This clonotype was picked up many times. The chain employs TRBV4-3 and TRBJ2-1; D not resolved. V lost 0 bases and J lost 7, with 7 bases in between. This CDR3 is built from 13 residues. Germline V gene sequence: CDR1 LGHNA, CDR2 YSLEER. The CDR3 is CASSQEGWNEQFF. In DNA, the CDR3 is TGCGCCAGCAGCCAAGAGGGGTGGAATGAGCAGTTCTTC.

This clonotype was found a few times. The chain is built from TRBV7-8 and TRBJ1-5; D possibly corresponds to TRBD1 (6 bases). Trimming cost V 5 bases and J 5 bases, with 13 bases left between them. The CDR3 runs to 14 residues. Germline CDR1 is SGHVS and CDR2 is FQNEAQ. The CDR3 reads CASSIDRMHQPQHF. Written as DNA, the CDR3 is TGTGCCAGCAGCATAGACAGGATGCATCAGCCCCAGCATTTT.

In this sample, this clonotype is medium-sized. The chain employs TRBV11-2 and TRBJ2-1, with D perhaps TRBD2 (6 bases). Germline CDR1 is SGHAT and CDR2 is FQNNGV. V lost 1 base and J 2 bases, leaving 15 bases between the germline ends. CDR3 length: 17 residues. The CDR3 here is CASSLGPGTSTYNEQFF. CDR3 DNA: TGTGCCAGCAGCTTAGGACCCGGGACTTCGACCTACAATGAGCAGTTCTTC.

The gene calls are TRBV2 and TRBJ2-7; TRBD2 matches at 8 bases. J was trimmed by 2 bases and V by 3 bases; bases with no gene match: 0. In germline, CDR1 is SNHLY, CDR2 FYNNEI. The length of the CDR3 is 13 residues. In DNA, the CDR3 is TGTGCCAGCAGTGACGGGGGGGCCTACGAGCAGTACTTC. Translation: CASSDGGAYEQYF.

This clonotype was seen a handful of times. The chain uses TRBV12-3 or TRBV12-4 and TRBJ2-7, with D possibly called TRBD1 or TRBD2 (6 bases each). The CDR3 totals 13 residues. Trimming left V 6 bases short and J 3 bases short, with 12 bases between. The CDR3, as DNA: TGTGCCAGCAGCCCTAGGGGGGTCTACGAGCAGTACTTC. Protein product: CASSPRGVYEQYF.

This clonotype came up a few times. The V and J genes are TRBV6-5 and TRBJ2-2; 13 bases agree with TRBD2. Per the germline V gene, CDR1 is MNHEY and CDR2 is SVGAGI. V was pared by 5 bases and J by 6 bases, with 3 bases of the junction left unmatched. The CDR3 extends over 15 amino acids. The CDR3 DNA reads TGTGCCAGCAGTCGCACTAGCGGGGGGGCCGGGGAGCTGTTTTTT. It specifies CASSRTSGGAGELFF.

The chain's CDR3 is CASSQVAGAEHGTQYF. CDR3 nucleotide sequence: TGCGCCAGCAGCCAAGTTGCGGGGGCCGAACACGGTACGCAGTATTTT. This chain uses TRBV4-3 with TRBJ2-3; maybe TRBD2 (7 bases). Trimming cost V 1 base and J 8 bases, with 19 bases left between them. In germline, CDR1 is LGHNA, CDR2 YSLEER. This CDR3 spans 16 amino acids.

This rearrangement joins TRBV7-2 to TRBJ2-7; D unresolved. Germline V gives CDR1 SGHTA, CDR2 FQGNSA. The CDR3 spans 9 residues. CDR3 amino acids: CASSLPGDV. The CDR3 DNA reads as TGTGCCAGCAGCTTACCTGGGGACGTC.

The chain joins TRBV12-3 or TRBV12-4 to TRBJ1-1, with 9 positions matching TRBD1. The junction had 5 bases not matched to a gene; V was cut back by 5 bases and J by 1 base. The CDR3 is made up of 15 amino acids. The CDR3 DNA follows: TGTGCCAGCAGTCAGGGACAGGGAGAGAACACTGAAGCTTTCTTT. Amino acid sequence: CASSQGQGENTEAFF.

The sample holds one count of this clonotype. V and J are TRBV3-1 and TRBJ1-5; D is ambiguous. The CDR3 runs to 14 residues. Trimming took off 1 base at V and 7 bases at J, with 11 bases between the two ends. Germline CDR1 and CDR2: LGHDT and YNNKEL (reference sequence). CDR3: CASSQAGEGQPQHF. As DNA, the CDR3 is TGTGCCAGCAGCCAAGCTGGGGAAGGCCAGCCCCAGCATTTT.

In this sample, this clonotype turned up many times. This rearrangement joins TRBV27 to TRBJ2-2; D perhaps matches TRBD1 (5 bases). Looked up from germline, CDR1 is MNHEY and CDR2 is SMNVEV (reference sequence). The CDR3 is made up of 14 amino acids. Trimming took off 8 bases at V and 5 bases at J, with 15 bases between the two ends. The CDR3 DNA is TGTGCCAGCGGCTACTCCGACAGAACCGGGGAGCTGTTTTTT. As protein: CASGYSDRTGELFF.

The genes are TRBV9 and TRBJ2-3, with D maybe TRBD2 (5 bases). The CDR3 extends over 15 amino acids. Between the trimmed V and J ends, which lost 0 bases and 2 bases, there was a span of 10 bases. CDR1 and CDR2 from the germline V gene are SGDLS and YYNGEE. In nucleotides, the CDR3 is TGTGCCAGCAGCGTAGCCGGGGATCCCACAGATACGCAGTATTTT. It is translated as CASSVAGDPTDTQYF.

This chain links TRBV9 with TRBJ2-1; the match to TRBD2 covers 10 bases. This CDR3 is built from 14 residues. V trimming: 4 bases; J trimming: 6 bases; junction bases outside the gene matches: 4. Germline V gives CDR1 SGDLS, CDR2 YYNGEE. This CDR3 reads CASSTGTSVNEQFF. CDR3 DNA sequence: TGTGCCAGCAGCACCGGGACTAGCGTCAATGAGCAGTTCTTC.

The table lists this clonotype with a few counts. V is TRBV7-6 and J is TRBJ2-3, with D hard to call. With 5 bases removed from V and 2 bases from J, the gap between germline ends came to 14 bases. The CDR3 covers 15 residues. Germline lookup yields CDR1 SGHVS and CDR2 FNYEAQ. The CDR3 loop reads CASSPGQQITDTQYF. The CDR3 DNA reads TGTGCCAGCAGCCCGGGCCAACAGATCACAGATACGCAGTATTTT.

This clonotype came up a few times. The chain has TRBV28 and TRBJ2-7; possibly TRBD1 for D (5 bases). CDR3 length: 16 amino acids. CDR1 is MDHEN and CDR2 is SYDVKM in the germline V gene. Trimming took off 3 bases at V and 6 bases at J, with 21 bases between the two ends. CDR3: CASSFWKVGQPSEQYV. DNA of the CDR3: TGTGCCAGCAGTTTTTGGAAGGTTGGACAACCGTCCGAGCAGTACGTC.

This CDR3 reads CASSQSSWDRETQYF. CDR3 in DNA: TGCGCCAGCAGCCAATCGAGCTGGGATAGGGAGACCCAGTACTTC. The rearrangement uses TRBV4-1 and TRBJ2-5, with unresolved D. V was shortened by 2 bases and J by 5 bases, with 15 bases between the two germline ends. The CDR3 totals 15 residues. Looked up from germline, CDR1 is MGHRA and CDR2 is YSYEKL.

Here the CDR3 DNA reads TGCGCCAGCAGCGGGGAAACCAAAAACATTCAGTACTTC. Its protein is CASSGETKNIQYF. J is TRBJ2-4 and V is TRBV5-1, with D hard to call. The CDR3 consists of 13 residues. In germline, CDR1 is SGHRS, CDR2 YFSETQ. Trimming pared 4 bases from V and 2 bases from J, leaving 7 bases between.

The CDR3 coding sequence is TGCGCCAGCAGCCCGGATCTAGATACGCAGTATTTT. It translates to CASSPDLDTQYF. This chain connects TRBV4-1 to TRBJ2-3; D unclear. The germline gives CDR1 MGHRA, CDR2 YSYEKL. This CDR3 is 12 amino acids long. V shed 4 bases and J shed 5 bases, with 7 bases lying between them.

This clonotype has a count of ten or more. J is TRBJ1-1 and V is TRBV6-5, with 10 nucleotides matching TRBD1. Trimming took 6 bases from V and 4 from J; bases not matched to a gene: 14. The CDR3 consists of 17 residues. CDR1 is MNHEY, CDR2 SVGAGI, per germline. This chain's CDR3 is CASRVTGGSGWVTEAFF. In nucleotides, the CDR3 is TGTGCCAGCAGAGTGACAGGGGGCTCGGGTTGGGTCACTGAAGCTTTCTTT.

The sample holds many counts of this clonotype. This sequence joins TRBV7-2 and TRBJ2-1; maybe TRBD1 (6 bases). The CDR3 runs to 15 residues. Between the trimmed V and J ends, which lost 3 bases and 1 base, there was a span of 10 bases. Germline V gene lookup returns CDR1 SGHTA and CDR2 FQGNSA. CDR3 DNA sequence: TGTGCCAGCAGCTTGGGGGCTCAATCCTACAATGAGCAGTTCTTC. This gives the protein CASSLGAQSYNEQFF.

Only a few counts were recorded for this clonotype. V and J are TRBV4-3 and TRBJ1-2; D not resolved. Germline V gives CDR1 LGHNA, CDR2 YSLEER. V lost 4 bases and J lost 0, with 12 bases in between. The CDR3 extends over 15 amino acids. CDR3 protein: CASSRAGVTNYGYTF. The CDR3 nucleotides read TGCGCCAGCAGCCGAGCCGGGGTTACTAACTATGGCTACACCTTC.

CDR3: CASSEQVSFSEAFF. CDR3 nucleotide sequence: TGTGCCAGCAGCGAACAGGTTTCCTTCTCTGAAGCTTTCTTT. J is TRBJ1-1 and V is TRBV5-8; possibly TRBD1 for D (5 bases). Trimming shortened V by 4 bases and J by 6 bases, and 16 bases separated the two germline ends. CDR3 length: 14 amino acids. Germline V gene data show CDR1 as SGHTS and CDR2 as YDEGEE.

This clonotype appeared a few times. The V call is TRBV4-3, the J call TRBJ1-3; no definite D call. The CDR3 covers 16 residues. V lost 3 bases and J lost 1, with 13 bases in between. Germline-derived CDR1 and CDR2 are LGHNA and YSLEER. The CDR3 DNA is TGCGCCAGCAGCCAGCTGTCCGGCTGGTCTGGAAACACCATATATTTT. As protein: CASSQLSGWSGNTIYF.

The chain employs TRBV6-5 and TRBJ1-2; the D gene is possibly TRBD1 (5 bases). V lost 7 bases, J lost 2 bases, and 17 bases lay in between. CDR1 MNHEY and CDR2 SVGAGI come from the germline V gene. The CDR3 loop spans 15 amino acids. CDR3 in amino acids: CASTGGTAPNYGYTF. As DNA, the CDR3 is TGTGCCAGCACCGGGGGGACCGCACCGAACTATGGCTACACCTTC.

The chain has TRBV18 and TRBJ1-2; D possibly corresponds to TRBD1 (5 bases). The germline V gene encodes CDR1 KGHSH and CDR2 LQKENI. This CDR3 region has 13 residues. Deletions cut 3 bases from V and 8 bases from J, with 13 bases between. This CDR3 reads CASSPTSQEGYTF. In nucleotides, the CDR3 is TGTGCCAGCTCACCCACCTCACAGGAGGGCTACACCTTC.